This T cell receptor (beta chain) was captured in a study of blood T cell repertoires in COVID-19. Overall study context: PBMCs, B-cell-depleted T cells, or T cells provided the cDNA or gDNA that made up the material.

Original data processing: Estimation of nucleated cell counts was performed using reference gene primer amplification. The method was immunoSEQ multiplex PCR; TCRdb's version includes in-frame clones alone and lacks a portion of them. V and J calls and clone size are those listed in that table; D and trimming were worked out from the DNA. The table includes 250,000 or so clones, 84% detected once. Germline assignment: CDR1 MNHNS and CDR2 SASEGT. V was trimmed by 2 bases and J by 3 bases, leaving 10 bases between them. The CDR3 is made up of 14 amino acids. The clonotype was recovered from a middle-aged woman who had recovered from COVID-19. This chain connects TRBV6-1 to TRBJ1-2; weak D call: TRBD1 (6 bases). The sample was peripheral blood. Written as DNA, the CDR3 is TGTGCCAGCAGTGAAAGGGACATAGACTATGGCTACACCTTC. This gives the protein CASSERDIDYGYTF.